The 12 T cell receptor beta chains reported below all come from one sample, sequenced in a study of T-cell reconstitution after alpha-beta-depleted transplantation in children. Using unique molecular identifiers, the investigators prepared the TCRbeta library. TCRdb used MiXCR to reprocess the PCR reads, holding one entry per CDR3 protein. Among roughly 670,000 distinct CDR3 sequences, around 13% were seen once, and the ten largest hold about 0.77%. This material consisted of PBMCs, taken before TCRalphabeta/CD19-depleted stem cell transplant. The receptors derive from a girl aged 2 to 10 with congenital amegakaryocytic thrombocytopenia, due to receive a stem cell transplant.

There are many counts of this clonotype. This chain links TRBV5-1 with TRBJ2-2, with 7 bases matching TRBD1. With V trimmed by 2 bases and J by 0 bases, 7 bases remained unmatched. The length of the CDR3 is 17 residues. Germline V lookup: CDR1 SGHRS, CDR2 YFSETQ. In nucleotides, the CDR3 is TGCGCCAGCAGCTTCATCTCGACAGGGTCGAACACCGGGGAGCTGTTTTTT. Translation gives CASSFISTGSNTGELFF.

The sample holds many counts of this clonotype. The J gene is TRBJ2-1, the V gene TRBV9; TRBD2 aligns across 9 bases. Germline V CDR1 and CDR2: SGDLS, YYNGEE. This CDR3 comprises 15 residues. The V and J ends lost 0 bases and 8 bases, in that order; junction bases with no gene match: 6. This CDR3 is CASSVVAGGVDEQFF. The CDR3 DNA reads TGTGCCAGCAGCGTAGTTGCGGGAGGGGTCGATGAGCAGTTCTTC.

The genes are TRBV11-1 and TRBJ2-1, with a tentative D call TRBD2 (8 bases). V lost 3 bases and J lost 0, with 21 bases in between. Germline CDR1 SGHAT, CDR2 FQDESV (reference sequence). The CDR3 covers 19 residues. The CDR3 DNA sequence: TGTGCCAGCAGCTTCCGACAGGGACGGGGGGGCTACTCCTACAATGAGCAGTTCTTC. Translation: CASSFRQGRGGYSYNEQFF.

V and J are TRBV2 and TRBJ2-1; D is unclear. With 5 bases removed from V and 5 bases from J, the gap between germline ends came to 16 bases. The CDR3 extends over 15 amino acids. Germline CDR1 and CDR2: SNHLY and FYNNEI. Written as DNA, the CDR3 is TGTGCCAGCAGTCCAGACTCACAGTGGAACAATGAGCAGTTCTTC. Protein: CASSPDSQWNNEQFF.

V is TRBV20-1 and J is TRBJ1-4; 7 bases line up with TRBD1. V shed 3 bases and J 7 bases; nucleotides not matched to a gene: 8. Looked up from germline, CDR1 is DFQATT and CDR2 is SNEGSKA (reference sequence). This CDR3 contains 14 residues. CDR3 in DNA: TGCAGTGCTAGCGCCGGGACAGCCCCTGAAAAACTGTTTTTT. It yields the protein CSASAGTAPEKLFF.

This clonotype showed up just a few times. This sequence joins TRBV20-1 and TRBJ2-5; D might be TRBD2 (7 bases). Germline assignment: CDR1 DFQATT and CDR2 SNEGSKA (reference sequence). Trimming took off 5 bases at V and 2 bases at J, with 18 bases between the two ends. This CDR3 has 15 residues. The CDR3 DNA is TGCAGTGCTCGGGGGGACACCAGGACGCAAGAGACCCAGTACTTC. Translated, it gives CSARGDTRTQETQYF.

This clonotype was observed a handful of times. This chain joins TRBV27 and TRBJ2-7; D is possibly TRBD2 (6 bases). Germline-derived CDR1 and CDR2 are MNHEY and SMNVEV (reference sequence). Trimming removed 7 bases at V and 0 bases at J, with 16 bases between. The CDR3 is made up of 15 amino acids. The CDR3 region has the DNA TGTGCCAGCACCAAACTTTTAGCGGACTCCTACGAGCAGTACTTC. Protein product: CASTKLLADSYEQYF.

A few counts support this clonotype. This chain links TRBV10-3 with TRBJ2-1; 11 positions match TRBD2. Germline V CDR1 and CDR2: ENHRY, SYGVKD. The CDR3 consists of 16 residues. After removal of 0 bases from V and 10 bases from J, the junction contained 8 bases not matched to a gene. In DNA, the CDR3 is TGTGCCATCAGTGAGTCGATAGCGGGAGGGCCGAGGGAGCAGTTCTTC. Protein: CAISESIAGGPREQFF.

The rearrangement uses TRBV28 and TRBJ2-1; 9 positions match TRBD1. V was clipped by 6 bases and J by 8 bases; unmatched bases: 11. The CDR3 length is 15 residues. Germline V lookup: CDR1 MDHEN, CDR2 SYDVKM. CDR3 residues: CASRTWTGDRDEQFF. DNA for the CDR3: TGTGCCAGCAGGACGTGGACAGGGGATAGGGATGAGCAGTTCTTC.

This clonotype has at least ten counts. J is TRBJ2-2 and V is TRBV6-1; tentatively, D is TRBD2 (5 bases). V shed 8 bases and J shed 1 base, with 8 bases lying between them. Germline V gives CDR1 MNHNS, CDR2 SASEGT. The CDR3 is made up of 13 amino acids. CDR3 bases: TGTGCCAGCCTGGGAGTGAACACCGGGGAGCTGTTTTTT. It yields the protein CASLGVNTGELFF.

There are many counts of this clonotype. The V and J genes are TRBV5-1 and TRBJ2-3; D perhaps matches TRBD2 (5 bases). Germline CDR1 reads SGHRS; CDR2 reads YFSETQ. The CDR3 has 13 residues. Trimming left V 5 bases short and J 3 bases short, with 10 bases between. DNA for the CDR3: TGCGCCAGCAGGCAGGAGGTGACAGATACGCAGTATTTT. This gives the protein CASRQEVTDTQYF.

This chain links TRBV20-1 with TRBJ1-1; D gene uncertain. Germline CDR1 is DFQATT and CDR2 is SNEGSKA (reference sequence). The CDR3 extends over 14 amino acids. Deletions cut 0 bases from V and 4 bases from J, with 12 bases between. DNA of the CDR3: TGCAGTGCTAGAGATGGCCGCAGTGCCACTGAAGCTTTCTTT. Its protein product is CSARDGRSATEAFF.